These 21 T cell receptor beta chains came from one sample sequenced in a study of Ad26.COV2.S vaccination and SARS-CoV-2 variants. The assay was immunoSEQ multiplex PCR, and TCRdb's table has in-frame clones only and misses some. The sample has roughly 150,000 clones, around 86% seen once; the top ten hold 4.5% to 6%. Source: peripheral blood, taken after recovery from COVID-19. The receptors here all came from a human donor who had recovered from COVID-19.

The CDR3 loop is CASSLGDYEQYF. The CDR3, as DNA: TGTGCCAGCAGCTTGGGGGATTACGAGCAGTACTTC. This chain connects TRBV5-6 to TRBJ2-7; no clear D. Per the germline V gene, CDR1 is SGHDT and CDR2 is YYEEEE. This CDR3 has 12 amino acids. V lost 0 bases, J lost 4 bases, and 5 bases lay in between.

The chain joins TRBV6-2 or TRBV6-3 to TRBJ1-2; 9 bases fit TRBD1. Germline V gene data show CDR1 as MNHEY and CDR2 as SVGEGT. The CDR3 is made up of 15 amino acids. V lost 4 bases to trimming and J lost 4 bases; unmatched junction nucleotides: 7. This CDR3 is CASSSRGTGSYGYTF. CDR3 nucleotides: TGTGCCAGCAGTTCCCGTGGGACAGGGAGCTATGGCTACACCTTC.

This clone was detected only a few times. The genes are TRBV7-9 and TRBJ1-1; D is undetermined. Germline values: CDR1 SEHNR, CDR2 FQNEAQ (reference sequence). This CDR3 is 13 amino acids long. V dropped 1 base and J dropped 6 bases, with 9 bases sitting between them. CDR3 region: CASSLVGVPEAFF. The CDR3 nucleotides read TGTGCCAGCAGCTTAGTGGGAGTCCCTGAAGCTTTCTTT.

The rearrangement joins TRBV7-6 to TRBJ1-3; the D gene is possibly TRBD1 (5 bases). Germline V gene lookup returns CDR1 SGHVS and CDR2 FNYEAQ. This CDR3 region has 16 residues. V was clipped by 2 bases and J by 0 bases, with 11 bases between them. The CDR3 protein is CASSLQGKGSGNTIYF. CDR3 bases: TGTGCCAGCAGCTTACAGGGAAAAGGCTCTGGAAACACCATATATTTT.

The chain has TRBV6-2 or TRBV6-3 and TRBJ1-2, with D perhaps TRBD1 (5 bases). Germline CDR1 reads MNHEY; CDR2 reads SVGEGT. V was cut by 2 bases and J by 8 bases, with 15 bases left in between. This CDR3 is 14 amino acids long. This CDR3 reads CASSYVIEGFGYTF. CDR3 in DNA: TGTGCCAGCAGTTACGTGATTGAGGGGTTCGGCTACACCTTC.

CDR3 DNA: TGTGCCAGCAGCCTAGACGTCATGAACACTGAAGCTTTCTTT. Translation gives CASSLDVMNTEAFF. This chain connects TRBV6-5 to TRBJ1-1, with D uncertain. From germline, CDR1 is MNHEY and CDR2 SVGAGI. This CDR3 has 14 amino acids. With 6 bases removed from V and 0 bases from J, the gap between germline ends came to 11 bases.

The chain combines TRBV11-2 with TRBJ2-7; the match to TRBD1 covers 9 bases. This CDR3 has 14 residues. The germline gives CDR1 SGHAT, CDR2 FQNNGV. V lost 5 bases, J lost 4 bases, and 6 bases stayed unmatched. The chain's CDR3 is CASSPGTGKYEQYF. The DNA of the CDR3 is TGTGCCAGCAGCCCGGGGACAGGGAAATACGAGCAGTACTTC.

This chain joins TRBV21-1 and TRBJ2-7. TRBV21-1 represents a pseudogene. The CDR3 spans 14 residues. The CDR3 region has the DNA TGTGCCAGGGGCTGGGGCGCCAGGGCGGGCGAGCAGTACTTC. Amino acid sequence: CARGWGARAGEQYF.

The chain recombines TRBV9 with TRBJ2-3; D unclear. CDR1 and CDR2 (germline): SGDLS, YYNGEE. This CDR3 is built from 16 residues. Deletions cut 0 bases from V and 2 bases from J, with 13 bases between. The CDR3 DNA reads TGTGCCAGCAGCGTAGCTCTAATCACCCCCACAGATACGCAGTATTTT. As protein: CASSVALITPTDTQYF.

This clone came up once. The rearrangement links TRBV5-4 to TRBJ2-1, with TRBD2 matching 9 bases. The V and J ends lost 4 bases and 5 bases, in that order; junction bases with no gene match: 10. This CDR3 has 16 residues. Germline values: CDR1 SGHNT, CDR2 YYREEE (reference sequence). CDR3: CASSLLRGGLNNEQFF. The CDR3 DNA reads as TGTGCCAGCAGCCTCTTGCGGGGGGGATTAAACAATGAGCAGTTCTTC.

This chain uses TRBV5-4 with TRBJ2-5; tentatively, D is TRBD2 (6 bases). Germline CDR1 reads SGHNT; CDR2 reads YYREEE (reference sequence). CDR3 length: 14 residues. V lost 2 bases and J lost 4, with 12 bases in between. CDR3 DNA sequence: TGTGCCAGCAGCTTCCCCGGGGGATCAGAGACCCAGTACTTC. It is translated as CASSFPGGSETQYF. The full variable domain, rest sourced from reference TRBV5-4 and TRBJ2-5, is ETGVTQSPTHLIKTRGQQVTLRCSSQSGHNTVSWYQQALGQGPQFIFQYYREEENGRGNFPPRFSGLQFPNYSSELNVNALELDDSALYLCASSFPGGSETQYFGPGTRLLVL.

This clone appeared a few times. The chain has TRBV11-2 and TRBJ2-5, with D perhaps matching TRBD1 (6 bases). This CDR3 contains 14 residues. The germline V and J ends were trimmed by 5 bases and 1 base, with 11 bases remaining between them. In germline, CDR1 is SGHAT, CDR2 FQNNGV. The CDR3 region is CASSTGQVQETQYF. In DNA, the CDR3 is TGTGCCAGCAGCACGGGACAAGTCCAAGAGACCCAGTACTTC.

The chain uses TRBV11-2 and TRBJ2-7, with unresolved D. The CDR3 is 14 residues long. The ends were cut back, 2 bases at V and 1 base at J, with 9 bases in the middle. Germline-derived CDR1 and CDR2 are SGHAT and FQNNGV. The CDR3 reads CASSLIDLSYEQYF. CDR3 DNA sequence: TGTGCCAGCAGCTTAATCGATTTGTCCTACGAGCAGTACTTC. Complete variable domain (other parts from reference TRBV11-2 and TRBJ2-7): EAGVAQSPRYKIIEKRQSVAFWCNPISGHATLYWYQQILGQGPKLLIQFQNNGVVDDSQLPKDRFSAERLKGVDSTLKIQPAKLEDSAVYLCASSLIDLSYEQYFGPGTRLTVT.

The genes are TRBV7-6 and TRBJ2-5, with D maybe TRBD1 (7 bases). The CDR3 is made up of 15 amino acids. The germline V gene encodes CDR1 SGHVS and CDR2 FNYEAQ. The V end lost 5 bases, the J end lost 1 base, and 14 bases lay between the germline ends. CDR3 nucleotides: TGTGCCAGCAGCCTACGGAGGGGGCTCCAAGAGACCCAGTACTTC. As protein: CASSLRRGLQETQYF.

CDR3 sequence (DNA): TGCGCCAGCAGCTTTTTAGGGACTAGCACAGATACGCAGTATTTT. This codes for CASSFLGTSTDTQYF. The genes are TRBV5-1 and TRBJ2-3; D might be TRBD2 (6 bases). CDR1 is SGHRS, CDR2 YFSETQ, per germline. V was shortened by 2 bases and J by 0 bases, with 10 bases between the two germline ends. The CDR3 has 15 residues.

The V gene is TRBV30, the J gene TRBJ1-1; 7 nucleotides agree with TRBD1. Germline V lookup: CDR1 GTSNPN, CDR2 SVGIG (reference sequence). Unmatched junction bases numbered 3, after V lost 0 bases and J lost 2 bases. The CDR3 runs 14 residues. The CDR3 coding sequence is TGTGCCTGGAGTGTAGGGACAGCCAACACTGAAGCTTTCTTT. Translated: CAWSVGTANTEAFF.

CDR3 in DNA: TGTGCCAGCAGCTCCGGGGGGGCCGAAGAGACCCAGTACTTC. Translation gives CASSSGGAEETQYF. V gene TRBV9 combines with J gene TRBJ2-5; 8 positions agree with TRBD2. Germline assignment: CDR1 SGDLS and CDR2 YYNGEE. This CDR3 has 14 residues. V was clipped by 4 bases and J by 3 bases; unmatched bases: 5.

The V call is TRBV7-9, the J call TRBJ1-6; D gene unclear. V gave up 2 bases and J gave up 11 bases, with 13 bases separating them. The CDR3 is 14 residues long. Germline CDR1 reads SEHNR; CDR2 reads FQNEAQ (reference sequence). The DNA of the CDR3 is TGTGCCAGCAGCTTAAGCTCCACCATAGCACCCCTCCACTTT. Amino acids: CASSLSSTIAPLHF.

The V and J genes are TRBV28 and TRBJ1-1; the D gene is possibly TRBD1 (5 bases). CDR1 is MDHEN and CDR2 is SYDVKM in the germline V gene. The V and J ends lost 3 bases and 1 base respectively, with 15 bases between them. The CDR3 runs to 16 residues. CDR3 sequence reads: CASSFPPWGANTEAFF. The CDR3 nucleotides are TGTGCCAGCAGTTTCCCTCCCTGGGGCGCGAACACTGAAGCTTTCTTT.

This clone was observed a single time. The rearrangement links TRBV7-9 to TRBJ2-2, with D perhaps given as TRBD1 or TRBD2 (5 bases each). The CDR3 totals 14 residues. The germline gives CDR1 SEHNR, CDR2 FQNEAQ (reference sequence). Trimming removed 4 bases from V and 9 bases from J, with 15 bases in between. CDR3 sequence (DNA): TGTGCCAGCAGCTCTTTGGGGGACGGGCGGGAGCTGTTTTTT. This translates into CASSSLGDGRELFF.

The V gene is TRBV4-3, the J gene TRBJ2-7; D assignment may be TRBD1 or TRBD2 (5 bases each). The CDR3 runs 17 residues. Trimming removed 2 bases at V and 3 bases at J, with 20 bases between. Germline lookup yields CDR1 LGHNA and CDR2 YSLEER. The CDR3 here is CASSQTLDRDPHYEQYF. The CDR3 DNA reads TGCGCCAGCAGCCAAACCCTTGACCGGGACCCCCACTACGAGCAGTACTTC.